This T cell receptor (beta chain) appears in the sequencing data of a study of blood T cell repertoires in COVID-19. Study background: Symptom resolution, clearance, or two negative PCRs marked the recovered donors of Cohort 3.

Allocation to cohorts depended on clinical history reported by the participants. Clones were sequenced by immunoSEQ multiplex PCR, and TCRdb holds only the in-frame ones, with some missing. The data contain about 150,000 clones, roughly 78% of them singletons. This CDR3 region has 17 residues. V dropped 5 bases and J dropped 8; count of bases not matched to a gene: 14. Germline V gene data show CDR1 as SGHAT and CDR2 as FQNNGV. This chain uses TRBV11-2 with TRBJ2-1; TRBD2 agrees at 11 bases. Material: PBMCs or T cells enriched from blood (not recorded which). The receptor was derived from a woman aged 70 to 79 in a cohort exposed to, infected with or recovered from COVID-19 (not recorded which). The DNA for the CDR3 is TGTGCCAGCAGCGTCCTCGATAGCGGGAGGGCCCTTTATGAGCAGTTCTTC. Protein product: CASSVLDSGRALYEQFF.